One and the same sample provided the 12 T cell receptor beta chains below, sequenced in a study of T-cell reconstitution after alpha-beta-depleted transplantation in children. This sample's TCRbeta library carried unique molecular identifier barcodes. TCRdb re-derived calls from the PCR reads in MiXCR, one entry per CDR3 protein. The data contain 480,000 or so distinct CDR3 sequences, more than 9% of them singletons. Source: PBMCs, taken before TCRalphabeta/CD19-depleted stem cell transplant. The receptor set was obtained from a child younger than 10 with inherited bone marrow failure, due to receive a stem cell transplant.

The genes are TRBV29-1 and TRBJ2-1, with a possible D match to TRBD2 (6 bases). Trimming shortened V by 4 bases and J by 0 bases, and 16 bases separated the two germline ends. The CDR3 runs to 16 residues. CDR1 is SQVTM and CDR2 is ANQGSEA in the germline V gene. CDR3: CSVAFQRASSYNEQFF. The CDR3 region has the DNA TGCAGCGTTGCTTTCCAGCGGGCCAGCTCCTACAATGAGCAGTTCTTC.

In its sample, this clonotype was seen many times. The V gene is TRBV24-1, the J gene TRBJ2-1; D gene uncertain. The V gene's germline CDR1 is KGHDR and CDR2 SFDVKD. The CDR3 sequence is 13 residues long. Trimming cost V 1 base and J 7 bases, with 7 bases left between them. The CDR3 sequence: CATSDLPVNEQFF. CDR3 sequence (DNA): TGTGCCACCAGTGATTTACCGGTAAATGAGCAGTTCTTC.

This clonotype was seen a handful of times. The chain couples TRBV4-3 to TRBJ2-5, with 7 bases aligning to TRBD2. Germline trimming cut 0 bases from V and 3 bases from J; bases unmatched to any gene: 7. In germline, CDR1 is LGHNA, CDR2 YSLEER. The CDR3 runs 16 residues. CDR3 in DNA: TGCGCCAGCAGCCAAGATACCCGGGACTATAAAGAGACCCAGTACTTC. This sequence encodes CASSQDTRDYKETQYF.

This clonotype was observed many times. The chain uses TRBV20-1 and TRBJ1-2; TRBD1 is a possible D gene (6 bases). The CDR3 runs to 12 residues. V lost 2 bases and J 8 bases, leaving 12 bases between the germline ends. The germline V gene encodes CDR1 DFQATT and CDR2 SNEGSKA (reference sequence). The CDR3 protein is CSARPGDWGYTF. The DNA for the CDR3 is TGCAGTGCTAGACCAGGGGATTGGGGCTACACCTTC.

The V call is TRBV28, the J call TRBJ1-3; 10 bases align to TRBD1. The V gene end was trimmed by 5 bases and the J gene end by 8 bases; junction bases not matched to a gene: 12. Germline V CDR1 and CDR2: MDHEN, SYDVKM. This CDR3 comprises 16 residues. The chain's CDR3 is CASSTWTGGLGHTIYF. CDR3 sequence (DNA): TGTGCCAGCAGTACTTGGACAGGGGGTCTCGGGCACACCATATATTTT.

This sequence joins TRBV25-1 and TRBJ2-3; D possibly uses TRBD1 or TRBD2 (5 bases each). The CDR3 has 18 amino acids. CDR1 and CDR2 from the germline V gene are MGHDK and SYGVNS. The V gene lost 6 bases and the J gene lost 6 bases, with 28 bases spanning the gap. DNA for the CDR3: TGTGCCAGCAGCGACCATCCGACGCAGGGAGTAAGAGAGGATACGCAGTATTTT. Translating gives CASSDHPTQGVREDTQYF.

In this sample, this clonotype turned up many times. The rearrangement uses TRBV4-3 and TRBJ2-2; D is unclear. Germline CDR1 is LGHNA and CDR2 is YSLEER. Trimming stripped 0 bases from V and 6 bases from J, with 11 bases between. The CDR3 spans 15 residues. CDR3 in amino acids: CASSQDPSRPGELFF. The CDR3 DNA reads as TGCGCCAGCAGCCAAGATCCATCCCGGCCCGGGGAGCTGTTTTTT.

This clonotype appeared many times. This CDR3 is CASSSQDNNEQFF. The DNA for the CDR3 is TGTGCCAGCAGCTCCCAGGACAACAATGAGCAGTTCTTC. The rearrangement links TRBV7-9 to TRBJ2-1, with a weak D call TRBD1 (5 bases). This CDR3 has 13 residues. Trimming shortened V by 4 bases and J by 5 bases, and 9 bases separated the two germline ends. Germline V gene lookup returns CDR1 SEHNR and CDR2 FQNEAQ (reference sequence).

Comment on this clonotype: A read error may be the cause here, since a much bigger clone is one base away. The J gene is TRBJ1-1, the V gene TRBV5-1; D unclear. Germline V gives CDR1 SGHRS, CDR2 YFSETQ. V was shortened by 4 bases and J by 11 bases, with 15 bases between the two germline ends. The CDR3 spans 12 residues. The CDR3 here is CASSLPTRDAFF. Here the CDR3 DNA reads TGCGCCAGCAGCCTACCGACTAGGGATGCTTTCTTT.

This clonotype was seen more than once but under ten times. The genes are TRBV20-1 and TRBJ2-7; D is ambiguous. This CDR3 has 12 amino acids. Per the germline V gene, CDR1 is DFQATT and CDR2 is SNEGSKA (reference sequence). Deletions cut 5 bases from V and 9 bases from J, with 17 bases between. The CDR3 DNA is TGCAGTGCTTCGACCCGTTCCCCCGTGCAGTACTTC. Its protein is CSASTRSPVQYF.

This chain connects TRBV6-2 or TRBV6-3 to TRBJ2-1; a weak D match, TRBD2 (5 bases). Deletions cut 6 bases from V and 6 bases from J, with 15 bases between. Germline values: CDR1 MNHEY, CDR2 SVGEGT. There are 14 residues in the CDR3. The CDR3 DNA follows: TGTGCCAGCAGCTCAGCGGTTACTCCCAATGAGCAGTTCTTC. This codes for CASSSAVTPNEQFF.

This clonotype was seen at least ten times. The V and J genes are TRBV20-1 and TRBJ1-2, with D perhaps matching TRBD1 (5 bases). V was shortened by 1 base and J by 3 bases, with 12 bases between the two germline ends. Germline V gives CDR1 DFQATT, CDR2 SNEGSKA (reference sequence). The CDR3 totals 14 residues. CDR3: CSARVAGVDYGYTF. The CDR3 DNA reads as TGCAGTGCTAGAGTAGCGGGGGTCGACTATGGCTACACCTTC.